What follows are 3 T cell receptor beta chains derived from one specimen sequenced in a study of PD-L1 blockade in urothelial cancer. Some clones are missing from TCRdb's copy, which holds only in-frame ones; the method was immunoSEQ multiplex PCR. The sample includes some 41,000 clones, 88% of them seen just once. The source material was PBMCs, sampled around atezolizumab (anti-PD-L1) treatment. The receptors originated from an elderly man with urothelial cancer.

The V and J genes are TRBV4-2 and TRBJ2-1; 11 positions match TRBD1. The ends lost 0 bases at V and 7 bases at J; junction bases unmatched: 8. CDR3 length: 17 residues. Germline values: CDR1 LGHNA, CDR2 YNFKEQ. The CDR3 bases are TGTGCCAGCAGCCAAGAGTGGAGGACAGGGGGCGGGAATGAGCAGTTCTTC. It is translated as CASSQEWRTGGGNEQFF.

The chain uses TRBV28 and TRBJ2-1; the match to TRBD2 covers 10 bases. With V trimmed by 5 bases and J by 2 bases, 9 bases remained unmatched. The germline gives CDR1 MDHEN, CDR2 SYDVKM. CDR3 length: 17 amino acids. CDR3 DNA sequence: TGTGCCAGCAGTCCCCAAGGAGCGGGAGGGCCCTACAATGAGCAGTTCTTC. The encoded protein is CASSPQGAGGPYNEQFF.

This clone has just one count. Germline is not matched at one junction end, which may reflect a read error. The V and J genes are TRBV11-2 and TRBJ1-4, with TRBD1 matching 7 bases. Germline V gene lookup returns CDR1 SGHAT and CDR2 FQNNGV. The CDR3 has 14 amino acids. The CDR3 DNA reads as TGTGCCAGCAGTTTAGACAGGGATTTCGAAAAACTGTTTTTT. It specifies CASSLDRDFEKLFF.